Each of the 29 T cell receptor beta chains below was sequenced from the same sample in a study of T cells in Graves' hyperthyroidism and ophthalmopathy. Using RNA transcripts as the source, TCR beta CDR3 regions were amplified. Using the HTBI primer set, a first-round RT-PCR was run on the TCR CDR3. From the multiplex PCR reads, TCRdb called clonotypes with MiXCR, one entry per CDR3 protein. The table records around 440,000 distinct CDR3 sequences, approximately 14% of them present only once. Sequencing was done on a sample of blood. The receptors originated from a woman aged 18-29 years with Graves' hyperthyroidism.

This clonotype was observed at least ten times. The rearrangement joins TRBV18 to TRBJ1-6, with D possibly being TRBD1 (5 bases). Germline CDR1 is KGHSH and CDR2 is LQKENI. V lost 1 base, J lost 8 bases, and 12 bases lay in between. The CDR3 has 15 amino acids. CDR3 nucleotide sequence: TGTGCCAGCTCACCACAGCAGGGCGTAGATTCACCCCTCCACTTT. The encoded protein is CASSPQQGVDSPLHF.

This clonotype was seen ten or more times. The chain is built from TRBV27 and TRBJ2-7, with TRBD1 matching 9 bases. CDR1 and CDR2 from the germline V gene are MNHEY and SMNVEV (reference sequence). This CDR3 has 15 residues. The junction had 7 bases not matched to a gene; V was cut back by 5 bases and J by 2 bases. CDR3 sequence: CASSPRDREPYEQYF. In DNA form, the CDR3 reads TGTGCCAGCAGTCCAAGGGACAGGGAGCCCTACGAGCAGTACTTC.

This clonotype was observed at least ten times. V usage is TRBV29-1 and J usage is TRBJ1-4, with D uncertain. The germline V gene has CDR1 SQVTM and CDR2 ANQGSEA. V lost 4 bases, J lost 4 bases, and 10 bases lay in between. This CDR3 contains 13 residues. The CDR3 DNA follows: TGCAGCGTTGCGAAGGGCCTTAATGAAAAACTGTTTTTT. It is translated as CSVAKGLNEKLFF. Looking up the rest from reference TRBV29-1 and TRBJ1-4 gives the full variable domain: SAVISQKPSRDICQRGTSLTIQCQVDSQVTMMFWYRQQPGQSLTLIATANQGSEATYESGFVIDKFPISRPNLTFSTLTVSNMSPEDSSIYLCSVAKGLNEKLFFGSGTQLSVL.

The sample holds many counts of this clonotype. The chain combines TRBV12-3 or TRBV12-4 with TRBJ2-7, with TRBD1 identical over 10 bases. The CDR3 is 14 residues long. V shed 8 bases, J shed 6 bases, and the junction held 10 bases outside the gene matches. The CDR3, as DNA: TGTGCCAGCGGGCCGACAGGGGGCGCGGGCGAGCAGTACTTC. It is translated as CASGPTGGAGEQYF.

This clonotype came up many times. The rearrangement joins TRBV10-3 to TRBJ2-1, with 11 bases fitting TRBD2. The CDR3 covers 16 residues. In germline, CDR1 is ENHRY, CDR2 SYGVKD. Losses at the gene ends were 2 bases for V and 0 bases for J; bases not matched to a gene: 0. This CDR3 is CAISETSGSSYNEQFF. The CDR3 DNA reads TGTGCCATCAGTGAGACTAGCGGGAGCTCCTACAATGAGCAGTTCTTC.

This clonotype was seen at least ten times. The gene calls are TRBV11-2 and TRBJ1-4; D possibly corresponds to TRBD1 (5 bases). The V end was cut by 4 bases, the J end by 5 bases, with 14 bases between. Germline V CDR1 and CDR2: SGHAT, FQNNGV. The CDR3 consists of 15 residues. The CDR3, as DNA: TGTGCCAGCAGCTCCGGAACAGGCCTCAATGAAAAACTGTTTTTT. Residues: CASSSGTGLNEKLFF.

This clonotype was recorded at least ten times. The V gene is TRBV7-6, the J gene TRBJ2-3; tentative D call: TRBD2 (6 bases). In germline, CDR1 is SGHVS, CDR2 FNYEAQ. Trimming left V 3 bases short and J 9 bases short, with 10 bases between. This CDR3 spans 12 amino acids. CDR3 coding DNA: TGTGCCAGCAGCTTCGGGACTCTCACGCAGTATTTT. Amino acids: CASSFGTLTQYF.

This clonotype came up many times. CDR3 residues: CAISNLNEKLFF. CDR3 nucleotide sequence: TGTGCCATCAGTAACCTTAATGAAAAACTGTTTTTT. The chain joins TRBV10-3 to TRBJ1-4, with D hard to call. The V and J ends lost 5 bases and 4 bases respectively, with 5 bases between them. The CDR3 spans 12 residues. The germline V gene has CDR1 ENHRY and CDR2 SYGVKD.

The rearrangement uses TRBV18 and TRBJ1-4; 10 bases agree with TRBD1. The V segment lost 6 bases and the J segment 7 bases; nucleotides outside the gene matches: 14. Germline V gene data show CDR1 as KGHSH and CDR2 as LQKENI. CDR3 length: 17 residues. This CDR3 reads CASSRQGADRWGEKLFF. The CDR3 DNA sequence: TGTGCCAGCTCTCGACAGGGGGCCGACAGGTGGGGTGAAAAACTGTTTTTT. Combining the CDR3 with reference TRBV18 and TRBJ1-4 gives the whole variable domain NAGVMQNPRHLVRRRGQEARLRCSPMKGHSHVYWYRQLPEEGLKFMVYLQKENIIDESGMPKERFSAEFPKEGPSILRIQQVVRGDSAAYFCASSRQGADRWGEKLFFGSGTQLSVL.

This chain connects TRBV18 to TRBJ1-4; 7 bases map to TRBD1. Trimming cost V 3 bases and J 4 bases; bases outside gene matches: 11. CDR1 is KGHSH and CDR2 is LQKENI in the germline V gene. The CDR3 contains 17 residues. This chain's CDR3 is CASSPRQDRPLNEKLFF. The DNA for the CDR3 is TGTGCCAGCTCACCCCGCCAGGACAGGCCTCTTAATGAAAAACTGTTTTTT.

This clonotype occurred many times. This sequence joins TRBV20-1 and TRBJ2-7, with TRBD2 matching over 9 bases. CDR1 is DFQATT, CDR2 SNEGSKA, per germline (reference sequence). The V gene end was trimmed by 1 base and the J gene end by 2 bases; junction bases not matched to a gene: 6. The CDR3 covers 15 residues. In nucleotides, the CDR3 is TGCAGTGCTAGAGTGGGTCTAGCGGGGACCTACGAGCAGTACTTC. It is translated as CSARVGLAGTYEQYF.

There are a few counts of this clonotype. CDR3 protein: CASSLIGGSYGYTF. Here the CDR3 DNA reads TGTGCCAGCAGTTTAATTGGGGGATCTTATGGCTACACCTTC. The genes are TRBV28 and TRBJ1-2, with D possibly matching TRBD1 (5 bases). V lost 2 bases and J lost 5, with 12 bases in between. Germline lookup yields CDR1 MDHEN and CDR2 SYDVKM. The CDR3 has 14 amino acids.

This clonotype was detected ten times or more. The CDR3 DNA is TGTGCCAGCAGTTACTCCGGTCAGAGCCAAGAGACCCAGTACTTC. It translates to CASSYSGQSQETQYF. The rearrangement joins TRBV6-5 to TRBJ2-5; D gene ambiguous. The CDR3 loop spans 15 amino acids. V lost 0 bases to trimming and J lost 1 base, with 9 bases between them. From germline, CDR1 is MNHEY and CDR2 SVGAGI.

Note on this clonotype: This may stem from a read error, because a much larger clone lies one nucleotide away. This chain joins TRBV20-1 and TRBJ1-2, with TRBD1 identical over 8 bases. The CDR3 spans 14 residues. V gave up 4 bases and J gave up 5 bases; unmatched junction bases: 9. CDR1 and CDR2 (germline): DFQATT, SNEGSKA (reference sequence). DNA of the CDR3: TGCAGTGCTATCCGGACAGGGCCCCCATATGGCTACACCTTC. This encodes CSAIRTGPPYGYTF.

This clonotype has a count of ten or more. V and J are TRBV11-2 and TRBJ2-7; 9 bases fit TRBD1. The germline V gene encodes CDR1 SGHAT and CDR2 FQNNGV. V gave up 1 base and J gave up 3 bases; unmatched junction bases: 4. The CDR3 length is 15 residues. CDR3 DNA sequence: TGTGCCAGCAGCTTAGGGCCGGGACAGGGCTACGAGCAGTACTTC. It is translated as CASSLGPGQGYEQYF.

The table lists this clonotype with many counts. The chain recombines TRBV3-1 with TRBJ2-1, with D unresolved. V lost 11 bases, J lost 8 bases, and 10 bases lay in between. Germline loops: CDR1 LGHDT, CDR2 YNNKEL (reference sequence). There are 10 residues in the CDR3. DNA for the CDR3: TGTGCCCTTGGCTGGGATGAGCAGTTCTTC. It translates to CALGWDEQFF.

The J gene is TRBJ2-2, the V gene TRBV18; possibly TRBD1 for D (6 bases). V lost 1 base and J lost 9, with 9 bases in between. The CDR3 sequence is 13 residues long. Looked up from germline, CDR1 is KGHSH and CDR2 is LQKENI. The CDR3 nucleotides are TGTGCCAGCTCACCACGGCAGGGGAGGGAGCTGTTTTTT. This sequence encodes CASSPRQGRELFF.

This clonotype was picked up many times. V usage is TRBV30 and J usage is TRBJ1-2; D call uncertain. The CDR3 sequence is 13 residues long. Trimming removed 7 bases from V and 1 base from J, with 13 bases in between. CDR1 and CDR2 from the germline V gene are GTSNPN and SVGIG (reference sequence). CDR3 protein: CAYAQAFNYGYTF. As DNA, the CDR3 is TGTGCCTATGCACAAGCGTTTAACTATGGCTACACCTTC.

The CDR3 sequence is CASSVTGRKNIQYF. In DNA, the CDR3 is TGCGCCAGCAGTGTCACGGGCCGCAAAAACATTCAGTACTTC. The chain has TRBV10-1 and TRBJ2-4; D ambiguous. CDR1 and CDR2 (germline): WNHNN, SYGVQD (reference sequence). The CDR3 totals 14 residues. Trimming took 4 bases from V and 3 from J, leaving 10 bases between them.

In this sample, this clonotype turned up many times. The V call is TRBV6-5, the J call TRBJ1-2; no reliable D call. The V and J ends lost 2 bases and 4 bases respectively, with 8 bases between them. Germline loops: CDR1 MNHEY, CDR2 SVGAGI. This CDR3 is 13 amino acids long. The CDR3 spells CASSYDLLYGYTF. In DNA, the CDR3 is TGTGCCAGCAGTTACGATCTCCTCTATGGCTACACCTTC.

Ten or more counts support this clonotype. The CDR3 reads CAWSGLGAIGQGNNNEQFF. The CDR3 DNA reads as TGTGCCTGGAGTGGGCTTGGCGCTATCGGACAGGGAAATAACAATGAGCAGTTCTTC. The chain couples TRBV30 to TRBJ2-1, with TRBD1 matching over 8 bases. The germline V gene has CDR1 GTSNPN and CDR2 SVGIG (reference sequence). This CDR3 has 19 amino acids. V lost 1 base and J lost 5; bases outside the gene matches: 19.

This clonotype was seen a few times. CDR3 in DNA: TGCGCCAGCAGCCAAGATACGAGGGGGGCGAGGGCCGGGGAGCTGTTTTTT. Protein product: CASSQDTRGARAGELFF. The chain combines TRBV4-1 with TRBJ2-2, with D perhaps being TRBD1 or TRBD2 (6 bases each). The germline CDR1 and CDR2 sequences are MGHRA and YSYEKL. V was clipped by 0 bases and J by 6 bases, with 17 bases between them. The CDR3 loop spans 17 amino acids.

This clonotype was picked up a small number of times. The rearrangement uses TRBV4-2 and TRBJ1-5; 7 bases agree with TRBD1. The J segment lost 1 base and the V segment lost 0 bases, leaving 0 bases of the junction unmatched. CDR3 length: 15 amino acids. The germline CDR1 and CDR2 sequences are LGHNA and YNFKEQ. The CDR3: CASSQEGQSNQPQHF. The CDR3 nucleotides are TGTGCCAGCAGCCAAGAGGGACAGAGCAATCAGCCCCAGCATTTT.

This clonotype appeared many times. The CDR3 loop is CASRDLNQPQHF. In DNA form, the CDR3 reads TGTGCCAGCAGGGACCTAAATCAGCCCCAGCATTTT. V and J are TRBV6-1 and TRBJ1-5; D unclear. Germline V gene lookup returns CDR1 MNHNS and CDR2 SASEGT. Trimming left V 6 bases short and J 4 bases short, with 7 bases between. This CDR3 is 12 amino acids long.

This clonotype was seen ten or more times. This chain connects TRBV30 to TRBJ2-7; the match to TRBD2 covers 7 bases. The germline gives CDR1 GTSNPN, CDR2 SVGIG (reference sequence). The CDR3 has 14 residues. J was trimmed by 3 bases and V by 4 bases; bases with no gene match: 9. CDR3 in DNA: TGTGCCTGGAATCGGGCTAGCGGAAACTACGAGCAGTACTTC. Its translation is CAWNRASGNYEQYF.

This clonotype was observed many times. J is TRBJ2-7 and V is TRBV20-1; TRBD1 agrees at 9 bases. V shed 2 bases, J shed 4 bases, and the junction held 3 bases outside the gene matches. Germline V gene lookup returns CDR1 DFQATT and CDR2 SNEGSKA (reference sequence). The CDR3 runs 13 residues. CDR3 nucleotide sequence: TGCAGTGCTAGACAGACAGGGGGTTACGAGCAGTACTTC. Residues: CSARQTGGYEQYF.

The table lists this clonotype with many counts. The V and J genes are TRBV12-3 or TRBV12-4 and TRBJ2-5; possible D gene TRBD2, 5 bases. Trimming took off 5 bases at V and 5 bases at J, with 12 bases between the two ends. The CDR3 sequence is 13 residues long. The CDR3 reads CASSPRRGETQYF. CDR3 in DNA: TGTGCCAGCAGTCCTCGACGGGGTGAGACCCAGTACTTC.

There are many counts of this clonotype. V and J are TRBV29-1 and TRBJ1-2; D ambiguous. Trimming pared 1 base from V and 8 bases from J, leaving 14 bases between. Germline-derived CDR1 and CDR2 are SQVTM and ANQGSEA. The CDR3 length is 13 residues. CDR3 nucleotides: TGCAGCGTTGAAGCGACCGACCTATCCGGCTACACCTTC. As protein: CSVEATDLSGYTF.

This clonotype has a count of ten or more. The chain links TRBV11-3 to TRBJ2-2; unclear D gene. CDR3 size: 13 residues. The germline gives CDR1 SGHNT, CDR2 YENEEA. Trimming stripped 3 bases from V and 2 bases from J, with 4 bases between. The CDR3 DNA sequence: TGTGCCAGCAGCTTGCAAAACACCGGGGAGCTGTTTTTT. This translates into CASSLQNTGELFF.